What follows are 9 T cell receptor beta chains derived from one specimen sequenced in a study of CD4 T cells in relation to SARS-CoV-2 and coronaviruses. Data came from immunoSEQ multiplex PCR; TCRdb stores just in-frame clones and leaves some out. The table has about 68,000 clones, more than 85% seen once. CD4+ T cells from unexposed donors were obtained before the COVID-19 pandemic (2011-2018). The specimen was naive CD4+ T cells from PBMCs. Specified subset: naive CD4+ T cells isolated by negative enrichment. The receptor set was obtained from a human donor in good health.

The V gene is TRBV11-3, the J gene TRBJ2-1, with TRBD2 matching over 9 bases. The V segment lost 1 base and the J segment 5 bases; nucleotides outside the gene matches: 3. The CDR3 runs to 15 residues. Germline V gene data show CDR1 as SGHNT and CDR2 as YENEEA. The CDR3 sequence: CASSLGVAGDNEQFF. For the CDR3, the DNA is TGTGCCAGCAGCTTAGGGGTAGCGGGAGACAATGAGCAGTTCTTC.

V and J are TRBV18 and TRBJ2-1; TRBD1 matches at 10 bases. CDR3 size: 16 residues. From germline, CDR1 is KGHSH and CDR2 LQKENI. With 1 base clipped from V and 4 bases from J, the junction kept 4 bases outside the gene matches. The CDR3 loop reads CASSPRGQGTYNEQFF. CDR3 in DNA: TGTGCCAGCTCACCACGGGGACAGGGGACTTACAATGAGCAGTTCTTC.

J is TRBJ1-5 and V is TRBV11-2; 9 nucleotides match TRBD1. CDR3 size: 15 residues. CDR1 and CDR2 from the germline V gene are SGHAT and FQNNGV. Trimming at V came to 6 bases and at J to 5 bases, leaving 8 bases not matched to a gene. In DNA, the CDR3 is TGTGCCAGCAGTTTGGACAGGGGTTCTTATCAGCCCCAGCATTTT. Protein sequence: CASSLDRGSYQPQHF.

The genes are TRBV11-2 and TRBJ2-5, with 10 bases lining up with TRBD2. This CDR3 spans 14 amino acids. With V trimmed by 4 bases and J by 4 bases, 3 bases remained unmatched. Germline CDR1 SGHAT, CDR2 FQNNGV. This chain's CDR3 is CASSSRTSGETQYF. The CDR3 DNA follows: TGTGCCAGCAGCTCTCGGACTAGCGGAGAGACCCAGTACTTC. Supplemented by reference TRBV11-2 and TRBJ2-5, the full variable domain reads EAGVAQSPRYKIIEKRQSVAFWCNPISGHATLYWYQQILGQGPKLLIQFQNNGVVDDSQLPKDRFSAERLKGVDSTLKIQPAKLEDSAVYLCASSSRTSGETQYFGPGTRLLVL.

Turning to this clone: In the same sample, other DNA sequences code for this CDR3. The V call is TRBV18, the J call TRBJ1-5; D uncertain. Germline loops: CDR1 KGHSH, CDR2 LQKENI. This CDR3 contains 13 residues. V was cut by 3 bases and J by 1 base, with 4 bases left in between. The CDR3 DNA is TGTGCCAGCTCACCGGGAAGCAATCAGCCCCAGCATTTT. The encoded protein is CASSPGSNQPQHF.

The chain carries TRBV4-1 and TRBJ1-6; D is unresolved. The length of the CDR3 is 15 residues. V dropped 2 bases and J dropped 7 bases, with 12 bases sitting between them. The V gene's germline CDR1 is MGHRA and CDR2 YSYEKL. CDR3 DNA: TGCGCCAGCAGCCAAACGGTATGGGAGAATTCACCCCTCCACTTT. This sequence encodes CASSQTVWENSPLHF.

This clone is a singleton in its sample. The J gene is TRBJ2-5, the V gene TRBV29-1; TRBD2 matches at 7 bases. V lost 5 bases, J lost 0 bases, and 6 bases stayed unmatched. The CDR3 spans 14 residues. The V gene's germline CDR1 is SQVTM and CDR2 ANQGSEA. The CDR3, as DNA: TGCAGCGTTATGGGACTATCGTACCAAGAGACCCAGTACTTC. This encodes CSVMGLSYQETQYF. Supplemented by reference TRBV29-1 and TRBJ2-5, the full variable domain reads SAVISQKPSRDICQRGTSLTIQCQVDSQVTMMFWYRQQPGQSLTLIATANQGSEATYESGFVIDKFPISRPNLTFSTLTVSNMSPEDSSIYLCSVMGLSYQETQYFGPGTRLLVL.

The chain carries TRBV7-3 and TRBJ2-2; TRBD1 might be the D (6 bases). Trimming pared 5 bases from V and 3 bases from J, leaving 13 bases between. CDR1 and CDR2 (germline): SGHTA, FQGTGA. This CDR3 spans 15 amino acids. CDR3 residues: CASSHRDKYTGELFF. CDR3 DNA sequence: TGTGCCAGCAGCCACCGGGACAAGTACACCGGGGAGCTGTTTTTT. The variable domain in full, completed from reference TRBV7-3 and TRBJ2-2, reads GAGVSQTPSNKVTEKGKYVELRCDPISGHTALYWYRQSLGQGPEFLIYFQGTGAADDSGLPNDRFFAVRPEGSVSTLKIQRTERGDSAVYLCASSHRDKYTGELFFGEGSRLTVL.

This clone was seen a few times. The chain joins TRBV9 to TRBJ2-7, with 7 bases that match TRBD2. Germline CDR1 SGDLS, CDR2 YYNGEE. The CDR3 runs to 16 residues. The V segment lost 0 bases and the J segment 4 bases; nucleotides outside the gene matches: 10. CDR3: CASSVGPGGLTYEQYF. The CDR3 DNA reads as TGTGCCAGCAGCGTAGGCCCGGGAGGCCTTACGTACGAGCAGTACTTC. Full variable domain (remainder filled in from reference TRBV9 and TRBJ2-7): DSGVTQTPKHLITATGQRVTLRCSPRSGDLSVYWYQQSLDQGLQFLIQYYNGEERAKGNILERFSAQQFPDLHSELNLSSLELGDSALYFCASSVGPGGLTYEQYFGPGTRLTVT.